The TCR beta chain under discussion was sequenced for a study of T-cell memory formation after mild COVID-19. Findings and caveats of the study: SARS-CoV-2 specificity was not confirmed for second-wave clones peaking on day 37. Memory cells collected pre-infection included some clones that later responded, suggesting cross-reactive memory joined. Those CD4+ clones that contracted were mainly in CM and EM (CD8+ ones in EMRA).

Employing constant-segment primers, 5'RACE generated TCR alpha and TCR beta cDNA libraries bearing sample barcodes and UMIs. TCRdb processed the 5' RACE reads anew with MiXCR; each CDR3 protein has one entry. The sample has around 500,000 distinct CDR3 sequences; roughly 18% are singletons. This clonotype came up a few times. The antigen remains unidentified. Losses at the gene ends were 4 bases for V and 0 bases for J; bases not matched to a gene: 20. Looked up from germline, CDR1 is SGHTA and CDR2 is FQGTGA. The CDR3 has 22 residues. Sequenced sample: PBMCs or a T cell subset sorted from them (not recorded which). The chain joins TRBV7-3 to TRBJ2-3; the match to TRBD2 covers 12 bases. The clonotype originates from an adult woman who had mild COVID-19 (a few samples of this study predate the infection). Cell type and time point are not known. As DNA, the CDR3 is TGTGCCAGCAGCTCGACCCCGGGACAGCCGACTAGCGGGGGTTCTAGCACAGATACGCAGTATTTT. As protein: CASSSTPGQPTSGGSSTDTQYF.